This T cell receptor (beta chain) was recorded in a study of lymphopenia after photon versus proton radiotherapy. The CDR3 covers 15 residues. Looked up from germline, CDR1 is MGHRA and CDR2 is YSYEKL. J was trimmed by 6 bases and V by 1 base; bases with no gene match: 4. The assay was immunoSEQ multiplex PCR, and TCRdb's table has in-frame clones only and misses some. The sample lists 65,000 to 90,000 clones; around 92% were seen once. Overall study results and limits: Under photons, naive T cells and diversity fell while effector/memory populations rose.

In the case of this clone: The antigen is undetermined.

V is TRBV4-1 and J is TRBJ2-7, with 12 bases lining up with TRBD1. The material was peripheral blood, obtained from a patient treated with photon-based radiotherapy. The TCR sequence derives from a woman aged 40 to 50 with cholangiocarcinoma. CDR3 sequence reads: CASSQVEGQGAEQYF. In nucleotides, the CDR3 is TGCGCCAGCAGCCAAGTGGAGGGACAGGGGGCCGAGCAGTACTTC.